The 24 T cell receptor beta chains below were found in one sample sequenced in a study of CD8+CD57+ T cells in acquired aplastic anemia. CDR3 and TCR beta VDJ profiling relied on genomic DNA as the template. Each CDR3 protein gets one entry after TCRdb re-called the reads with MiXCR. The sample records some 150,000 distinct CDR3 sequences, around two fifths being singletons. The sequenced sample consisted of sorted CD4+, CD8+, or CD8+CD57+ T cells (not recorded which) from PBMCs. Source of these receptors: a human donor in good health, serving as a control.

This clonotype occurred many times. CDR3 sequence reads: CASSALYEQYF. The CDR3 DNA reads TGTGCCAGCAGTGCATTATACGAGCAGTACTTC. This chain connects TRBV12-3 or TRBV12-4 to TRBJ2-7; D gene uncertain. The CDR3 is 11 residues long. Trimming shortened V by 5 bases and J by 4 bases, and 6 bases separated the two germline ends.

This clonotype was recorded at least ten times. This chain connects TRBV9 to TRBJ2-3; 9 bases fit TRBD2. Germline V lookup: CDR1 SGDLS, CDR2 YYNGEE. The CDR3 is 16 amino acids. V lost 0 bases and J lost 4; bases outside the gene matches: 6. CDR3 in DNA: TGTGCCAGCAGCGTAGGGGCTAGCGGGGCGGCAGATACGCAGTATTTT. This sequence encodes CASSVGASGAADTQYF.

J is TRBJ1-1 and V is TRBV19; no firm D call. Germline V CDR1 and CDR2: LNHDA, SQIVND (reference sequence). This CDR3 comprises 13 residues. Trimming left V 8 bases short and J 1 base short, with 11 bases between. This chain's CDR3 is CASATLTNTEAFF. The CDR3 DNA is TGTGCCAGTGCGACCTTGACGAACACTGAAGCTTTCTTT.

The V call is TRBV29-1, the J call TRBJ2-3; D possibly corresponds to TRBD1 (6 bases). The CDR3 covers 11 residues. Trimming cost V 7 bases and J 3 bases, with 8 bases left between them. Germline CDR1 is SQVTM and CDR2 is ANQGSEA. This chain's CDR3 is CSGGQTDTQYF. Here the CDR3 DNA reads TGCAGCGGAGGACAGACAGATACGCAGTATTTT.

About this clonotype itself: Mismatch with germline at one junction end may stem from a read error. In DNA, the CDR3 is TGTGTCAGCAGTACCCCTGGACTTTTTGGGAACACTGAAGCTTTCTTT. Amino acid sequence: CVSSTPGLFGNTEAFF. This sequence joins TRBV6-1 and TRBJ1-1; no firm D call. The CDR3 sequence is 16 residues long. Germline loops: CDR1 MNHNS, CDR2 SASEGT.

The chain is built from TRBV5-1 and TRBJ1-1, with TRBD1 matching over 8 bases. V lost 0 bases, J lost 10 bases, and 5 bases stayed unmatched. CDR3 length: 13 residues. Germline V gene data show CDR1 as SGHRS and CDR2 as YFSETQ. The CDR3 reads CASSLATGDRAFF. CDR3 in DNA: TGCGCCAGCAGCTTGGCGACAGGGGACCGAGCTTTCTTT.

This clonotype was seen many times. The chain recombines TRBV5-4 with TRBJ2-2; 8 bases are shared with TRBD1. The germline V gene encodes CDR1 SGHNT and CDR2 YYREEE (reference sequence). J gave up 7 bases and V 5 bases, and 10 bases lay outside the gene matches. The CDR3 extends over 15 amino acids. The CDR3 region is CASRPGTGSSGELFF. DNA of the CDR3: TGTGCCAGCAGACCGGGGACAGGAAGTAGCGGGGAGCTGTTTTTT.

This clonotype was picked up many times. This chain links TRBV20-1 with TRBJ2-1; TRBD2 aligns across 10 bases. This CDR3 is built from 14 residues. CDR1 and CDR2 (germline): DFQATT, SNEGSKA (reference sequence). Unmatched junction bases numbered 4, after V lost 3 bases and J lost 5 bases. CDR3 residues: CSASRLAGDNEQFF. The CDR3 DNA reads as TGCAGTGCTAGTAGGCTAGCGGGGGACAATGAGCAGTTCTTC.

The chain is built from TRBV20-1 and TRBJ1-1; unclear D gene. The germline CDR1 and CDR2 sequences are DFQATT and SNEGSKA (reference sequence). Deletions cut 0 bases from V and 5 bases from J, with 10 bases between. The CDR3 extends over 13 amino acids. This CDR3 is CSARESGMTEAFF. The CDR3, as DNA: TGCAGTGCTAGAGAATCGGGGATGACTGAAGCTTTCTTT.

This clonotype was observed at least ten times. This chain links TRBV12-3 or TRBV12-4 with TRBJ2-7; tentatively, D is TRBD2 (5 bases). CDR3 length: 12 amino acids. The germline V and J ends were trimmed by 6 bases and 6 bases, with 12 bases remaining between them. The CDR3 coding sequence is TGTGCCAGCAGGTCGGGGTGGGGCGAGCAGTACTTC. Protein sequence: CASRSGWGEQYF.

Many counts were recorded for this clonotype. CDR3 loop: CSATAGLAGVEQFF. The CDR3 nucleotides are TGCAGTGCCACAGCGGGACTAGCGGGAGTTGAGCAGTTCTTC. The V gene is TRBV20-1, the J gene TRBJ2-1; 14 bases align to TRBD2. CDR1 is DFQATT, CDR2 SNEGSKA, per germline (reference sequence). Trimming took 6 bases from V and 9 from J; bases not matched to a gene: 7. This CDR3 spans 14 amino acids.

At least ten counts were recorded for this clonotype. The V call is TRBV20-1, the J call TRBJ2-1; TRBD1 or TRBD2 may be the D gene (6 bases each). Trimming removed 6 bases at V and 9 bases at J, with 24 bases between. The germline CDR1 and CDR2 sequences are DFQATT and SNEGSKA (reference sequence). The CDR3 loop spans 15 amino acids. CDR3: CSAEVTGAQKGEQFF. DNA of the CDR3: TGCAGTGCCGAGGTGACGGGGGCCCAGAAGGGTGAGCAGTTCTTC.

The rearrangement links TRBV15 to TRBJ1-6, with 10 positions matching TRBD1. The V gene end was trimmed by 3 bases and the J gene end by 7 bases; junction bases not matched to a gene: 9. CDR1 is LNHNV, CDR2 YYDKDF, per germline (reference sequence). The CDR3 loop spans 17 amino acids. CDR3 residues: CATSSGTGEIRNSPLHF. CDR3 bases: TGTGCCACCAGCAGCGGGACAGGGGAAATCCGGAATTCACCCCTCCACTTT.

Comments on this clonotype: One base away lies a much larger clone, so this may be a sequencing read error. The chain links TRBV9 to TRBJ2-1; D unresolved. CDR1 is SGDLS, CDR2 YYNGEE, per germline. The CDR3 has 15 residues. The CDR3 region is CASSVEINSYNEQLF. CDR3 in DNA: TGTGCCAGCAGCGTAGAAATAAACTCCTACAATGAGCAGCTCTTC.

The chain recombines TRBV10-1 with TRBJ1-2, with a tentative D call TRBD1 (6 bases). The CDR3 runs 15 residues. The germline CDR1 and CDR2 sequences are WNHNN and SYGVQD (reference sequence). Between the trimmed V and J ends, which lost 0 bases and 7 bases, there was a span of 15 bases. CDR3 region: CASSESKEQGGGYTF. The CDR3 nucleotides read TGCGCCAGCAGTGAGTCGAAGGAACAGGGAGGTGGCTACACCTTC.

Remarks on this clonotype: Sequence at one end of the junction differs from germline and may be a read error. The rearrangement joins TRBV7-2 to TRBJ1-6; a possible D gene is TRBD1 (6 bases). There are 13 residues in the CDR3. Germline-derived CDR1 and CDR2 are SGHTA and FQGNSA. This CDR3 is CASMTGQYSPLHF. In DNA, the CDR3 is TGCGCCAGCATGACAGGACAGTATTCACCCCTCCACTTT.

V gene TRBV29-1 combines with J gene TRBJ1-2; a possible D gene is TRBD1 (5 bases). Trimming left V 6 bases short and J 5 bases short, with 13 bases between. The germline CDR1 and CDR2 sequences are SQVTM and ANQGSEA. The CDR3 extends over 12 amino acids. The CDR3 DNA is TGCAGCGTCCCCGGGACGTCTTATGGCTACACCTTC. It codes for CSVPGTSYGYTF.

This clonotype showed up many times. The CDR3 protein is CASSVTGSNTEAFF. The CDR3 nucleotides are TGTGCCAGCAGCGTAACAGGGTCTAACACTGAAGCTTTCTTT. This chain links TRBV11-3 with TRBJ1-1, with D possibly being TRBD1 (6 bases). The V gene's germline CDR1 is SGHNT and CDR2 YENEEA. The length of the CDR3 is 14 residues. Trimming pared 5 bases from V and 2 bases from J, leaving 12 bases between.

This clonotype was counted at least ten times. This chain links TRBV10-2 with TRBJ2-5; 12 bases line up with TRBD2. This CDR3 region has 15 residues. CDR1 WSHSY and CDR2 SAAADI come from the germline V gene. The ends lost 10 bases at V and 3 bases at J; junction bases unmatched: 9. CDR3 sequence reads: CATSGTSGPKETQYF. The CDR3 DNA reads as TGCGCCACCTCCGGGACTAGCGGGCCAAAAGAGACCCAGTACTTC.

The chain uses TRBV6-4 and TRBJ2-1; unclear D gene. V lost 0 bases and J lost 9, with 9 bases in between. Germline assignment: CDR1 MRHNA and CDR2 SNTAGT. The CDR3 has 13 residues. The CDR3 is CASSDSGETEQFF. CDR3 nucleotides: TGTGCCAGCAGTGACTCCGGCGAAACTGAGCAGTTCTTC.

A note on this clonotype: Since a much larger clone is just one base distant, this may be a read error. J is TRBJ2-1 and V is TRBV6-2 or TRBV6-3; D remains ambiguous. V lost 4 bases and J lost 10, with 14 bases in between. CDR1 is MNHEY and CDR2 is SVGEGT in the germline V gene. The CDR3 runs to 13 residues. CDR3 coding DNA: TGTGCCAGCAGTTGCTCTCCACAATGGGAGCAGTTCTTC. Its translation: CASSCSPQWEQFF.

This sequence joins TRBV19 and TRBJ2-3; TRBD2 matches at 8 bases. CDR1 LNHDA and CDR2 SQIVND come from the germline V gene (reference sequence). The length of the CDR3 is 14 residues. The V and J ends lost 6 bases and 4 bases, in that order; junction bases with no gene match: 6. The CDR3 nucleotides are TGTGCCAGTAGAACGGCGGGAGGTTCAGATACGCAGTATTTT. Amino acid sequence: CASRTAGGSDTQYF.

The chain couples TRBV2 to TRBJ2-3, with TRBD1 as a possible D gene (6 bases). Trimming pared 4 bases from V and 4 bases from J, leaving 9 bases between. The CDR3 has 13 amino acids. In germline, CDR1 is SNHLY, CDR2 FYNNEI. CDR3 DNA sequence: TGTGCCAGCAGTGGCTACAGGGCAGATACGCAGTATTTT. Translated: CASSGYRADTQYF.

This clonotype was picked up many times. J is TRBJ2-5 and V is TRBV20-1, with TRBD1 matching 7 bases. V was pared by 4 bases and J by 3 bases, with 8 bases of the junction left unmatched. CDR1 and CDR2 from the germline V gene are DFQATT and SNEGSKA (reference sequence). This CDR3 is 14 amino acids long. The CDR3 DNA reads TGCAGTGCTATTAGACAGGGCTTGAAAGAGACCCAGTACTTC. Translation gives CSAIRQGLKETQYF.